This TCR beta chain came from a study of shared clonotypes between healthy human individuals. Study information: In total, the donors were two women and a few men aged 18 to 49.

CD45RO-negative, CCR7-positively selected cells formed the naive CD8 fraction, excluding terminally differentiated effector memory CD45RA+ cells. Study outcomes and limitations: Naive subsets usually exceeded memory subsets in estimated richness. The naive CD4 repertoires of several donors were compared, and roughly 5% of clonotypes were shared.

Each subset's genomic DNA was shared equally among a number of immunoSEQ plates. Profiled with immunoSEQ multiplex PCR; TCRdb holds only in-frame clones, not every one. The sample yields some 800,000 clones, about 91% seen once. The V end was cut by 3 bases, the J end by 6 bases, with 14 bases between. Looked up from germline, CDR1 is MNHEY and CDR2 is SMNVEV (reference sequence). CDR3 length: 14 amino acids. Details on this clone: The antigen is undetermined.

The rearrangement joins TRBV27 to TRBJ1-1; maybe TRBD1 (5 bases). This receptor was taken from a man aged 25 to 45 in good health. Sequenced material: naive CD8+ T cells sorted from blood. The CDR3: CASSLQGSNAEAFF. The CDR3 coding sequence is TGTGCCAGCAGTTTGCAGGGAAGTAACGCTGAAGCTTTCTTT.